The entry below gives a single T cell receptor beta chain sequence along with its context. The data were obtained in a study of blood T cell repertoires in COVID-19. Germline CDR1 is MNHNS and CDR2 is SASEGT. The CDR3 consists of 14 residues. V lost 3 bases, J lost 7 bases, and 13 bases lay in between. In the original analysis: Nucleated cell number was recorded as an estimate derived from reference gene primer amplification. The table came from immunoSEQ multiplex PCR; TCRdb's copy has only in-frame clones and leaves some out. From that table come the V and J calls and clone size; the DNA was used to work out D and trimming. The data contain 200,000 to 300,000 clones, around 86% of them singletons.

This TCR came from a man younger than 45 who had recovered from COVID-19. The genes are TRBV6-1 and TRBJ1-5; D is undetermined. Source material: peripheral blood. CDR3: CASSDSGYWQPQHF. The CDR3 DNA reads as TGTGCCAGCAGTGATTCGGGTTATTGGCAGCCCCAGCATTTT.